This T cell receptor beta chain was identified during a study of blood T cell repertoires in COVID-19. Overall study: The analysed material was cDNA or gDNA that came from T cells, B-cell-depleted T cells, or PBMCs.

In the authors' methods: Amplifying reference gene primers gave estimates of nucleated cell counts. Sequencing used immunoSEQ multiplex PCR; TCRdb keeps in-frame clones, though not all of them. That table furnishes V, J and clone size, whereas the DNA furnished D and trimming. The sample shows about 480,000 clones, about 89% of them seen only once. Trimming took off 2 bases at V and 7 bases at J, with 11 bases between the two ends. The CDR3 has 13 amino acids. CDR1 SEHNR and CDR2 FQNEAQ come from the germline V gene (reference sequence). The sample holds a few counts of this clone. Specimen: peripheral blood. The chain links TRBV7-9 to TRBJ1-1; D is perhaps TRBD1 (6 bases). The clonotype was recovered from a woman aged 25 to 39 with acute or convalescent COVID-19. CDR3 bases: TGTGCCAGCAGCTTACAGGGGTGGTATGAAGCTTTCTTT. Its protein is CASSLQGWYEAFF.